A single sample is the source of the 10 T cell receptor beta chains below, sequenced in a study of blood T cell repertoires in COVID-19. Sequencing used immunoSEQ multiplex PCR; TCRdb keeps in-frame clones, though not all of them. The sample includes 70,000 or so clones, 76% seen only once; the top ten take 15%. The sequencing sample was made of peripheral blood. These receptors all stem from a man in his 60s with COVID-19, enrolled during active disease.

The chain has TRBV20-1 and TRBJ1-5; D remains ambiguous. The V gene lost 3 bases and the J gene lost 0 bases, with 9 bases spanning the gap. The CDR3 loop spans 14 amino acids. Germline values: CDR1 DFQATT, CDR2 SNEGSKA (reference sequence). CDR3 protein: CSASPRISNQPQHF. CDR3 in DNA: TGCAGTGCTAGTCCGAGGATTAGCAATCAGCCCCAGCATTTT.

The genes are TRBV27 and TRBJ2-1; 8 positions match TRBD1. V trimming: 8 bases; J trimming: 6 bases; junction bases outside the gene matches: 3. The CDR3 has 12 amino acids. Germline V gene data show CDR1 as MNHEY and CDR2 as SMNVEV (reference sequence). Here the CDR3 reads CASGGQVNEQFF. The CDR3 coding sequence is TGTGCCAGCGGGGGACAGGTCAATGAGCAGTTCTTC.

This clone was counted only a few times. The chain has TRBV5-1 and TRBJ2-5, with 7 bases matching TRBD1. CDR1 SGHRS and CDR2 YFSETQ come from the germline V gene. The V and J ends lost 0 bases and 2 bases, in that order; junction bases with no gene match: 10. CDR3 length: 17 residues. In DNA, the CDR3 is TGCGCCAGCAGCTTGGGACTGGTGAGGGACAGACAAGAGACCCAGTACTTC. It codes for CASSLGLVRDRQETQYF.

This chain links TRBV6-5 with TRBJ2-3; 10 nucleotides agree with TRBD1. The CDR3 covers 14 residues. V trimming: 5 bases; J trimming: 3 bases; junction bases outside the gene matches: 2. Per germline, CDR1 MNHEY and CDR2 SVGAGI. This chain's CDR3 is CASSQDRGTDTQYF. CDR3 sequence (DNA): TGTGCCAGCAGTCAGGACAGGGGGACAGATACGCAGTATTTT.

The chain has TRBV7-6 and TRBJ2-1, with D possibly TRBD1 on 5 matching bases. Trimming pared 5 bases from V and 2 bases from J, leaving 16 bases between. Germline V gives CDR1 SGHVS, CDR2 FNYEAQ. The CDR3 is 16 amino acids. CDR3 protein: CASSPLGADTYNEQFF. The CDR3 region has the DNA TGTGCCAGCAGCCCCCTCGGCGCGGACACCTACAATGAGCAGTTCTTC.

This chain uses TRBV19 with TRBJ1-5, with 9 bases matching TRBD1. V shed 4 bases, J shed 5 bases, and the junction held 9 bases outside the gene matches. The CDR3 loop spans 16 amino acids. Germline V gene lookup returns CDR1 LNHDA and CDR2 SQIVND (reference sequence). CDR3 sequence reads: CASSRGSRDRDQPQHF. The CDR3 DNA follows: TGTGCCAGTAGTAGGGGGTCCCGGGACAGGGATCAGCCCCAGCATTTT.

The chain joins TRBV2 to TRBJ1-1, with 7 bases matching TRBD1. J gave up 3 bases and V 5 bases, and 6 bases lay outside the gene matches. Germline V gene sequence: CDR1 SNHLY, CDR2 FYNNEI. This CDR3 has 14 residues. CDR3 residues: CASSLGTAHTEAFF. The CDR3 bases are TGTGCCAGCAGTCTAGGGACAGCTCACACTGAAGCTTTCTTT. Looking up the rest from reference TRBV2 and TRBJ1-1 gives the full variable domain: EPEVTQTPSHQVTQMGQEVILRCVPISNHLYFYWYRQILGQKVEFLVSFYNNEISEKSEIFDDQFSVERPDGSNFTLKIRSTKLEDSAMYFCASSLGTAHTEAFFGQGTRLTVV.

The genes are TRBV23-1 and TRBJ1-4, with TRBD1 identical over 7 bases. TRBV23-1 is designated an ORF whose function remains uncertain. J was trimmed by 0 bases and V by 7 bases; bases with no gene match: 5. The CDR3 loop spans 15 amino acids. Written as DNA, the CDR3 is TGCGCCAGCATTGCCGGGACAGCAACTAATGAAAAACTGTTTTTT. Protein product: CASIAGTATNEKLFF.

The chain is built from TRBV6-5 and TRBJ2-4, with 7 bases fitting TRBD1. Germline-derived CDR1 and CDR2 are MNHEY and SVGAGI. The CDR3 has 13 residues. Trimming took 9 bases from V and 5 from J; bases not matched to a gene: 7. CDR3 residues: CASTGTVQNIQYF. The DNA for the CDR3 is TGTGCCAGTACTGGGACAGTTCAAAACATTCAGTACTTC.

This chain uses TRBV2 with TRBJ2-7, with a tentative D call TRBD1 (6 bases). The germline gives CDR1 SNHLY, CDR2 FYNNEI. Trimming took 7 bases from V and 2 from J, leaving 9 bases between them. CDR3 length equals 12 residues. CDR3 DNA: TGTGCCAGCACCACAGGGACCTACGAGCAGTACTTC. Amino acid sequence: CASTTGTYEQYF.